One and the same sample provided the 20 T cell receptor beta chains below, sequenced in a study of cytomegalovirus exposure and HLA in healthy donors. Produced via immunoSEQ multiplex PCR; TCRdb's table is partial and in-frame only. In the table there are about 280,000 clones, more than 75% of which are singletons. Sequencing was carried out using PBMCs. The receptors were gathered from a woman aged 18-29 years in good health and CMV-seronegative.

The V and J genes are TRBV29-1 and TRBJ1-2; D is ambiguous. CDR1 is SQVTM, CDR2 ANQGSEA, per germline. V gave up 1 base and J gave up 7 bases, with 16 bases separating them. The CDR3 is 14 amino acids. The CDR3 DNA is TGCAGCGTTGAAGGAGGGTCGGGTTTTGGTGGCTACACCTTC. Translating gives CSVEGGSGFGGYTF.

J is TRBJ2-1 and V is TRBV27; D unresolved. Germline-derived CDR1 and CDR2 are MNHEY and SMNVEV (reference sequence). The CDR3 contains 10 residues. Trimming stripped 8 bases from V and 9 bases from J, with 8 bases between. Here the CDR3 DNA reads TGTGCCAGCTACTACGTTGAGCAGTTCTTC. Its translation: CASYYVEQFF.

The chain uses TRBV20-1 and TRBJ2-5, with D unresolved. CDR3 size: 11 residues. V lost 1 base and J lost 2, with 2 bases in between. CDR1 is DFQATT and CDR2 is SNEGSKA in the germline V gene (reference sequence). CDR3 bases: TGCAGTGCTAGAGCACAAGAGACCCAGTACTTC. Protein sequence: CSARAQETQYF.

A word on this clone: This may be a read error: a much more frequent sequence differs by one nucleotide. The rearrangement uses TRBV5-1 and TRBJ2-1; no firm D call. Trimming took 2 bases from V and 5 from J, leaving 2 bases between them. The CDR3 length is 11 residues. CDR1 is SGHRS, CDR2 YFSETQ, per germline. The CDR3 is CASSFNNEQFF. The CDR3 DNA reads TGCGCCAGCAGCTTTAACAATGAGCAGTTCTTC.

V gene TRBV5-1 combines with J gene TRBJ1-4; D gene unclear. CDR1 and CDR2 from the germline V gene are SGHRS and YFSETQ. The CDR3 length is 15 residues. V was shortened by 4 bases and J by 3 bases, with 13 bases between the two germline ends. CDR3 sequence (DNA): TGCGCCAGCAGCCCGACCGGGAACCCTAATGAAAAACTGTTTTTT. Its protein product is CASSPTGNPNEKLFF.

For this clone: The junction departs from germline at one end; a sequencing error may be responsible. The chain is built from TRBV2 and TRBJ2-3, with a tentative D call TRBD1 (5 bases). Per germline, CDR1 SNHLY and CDR2 FYNNEI. The CDR3 loop spans 10 amino acids. The DNA of the CDR3 is TGTGCCAGCAGGACAGTCCGGGTATCTTTT. Its protein product is CASRTVRVSF.

The chain is built from TRBV20-1 and TRBJ2-7; D unclear. CDR1 and CDR2 (germline): DFQATT, SNEGSKA (reference sequence). V was cut by 6 bases and J by 7 bases, with 10 bases left in between. This CDR3 comprises 10 residues. Here the CDR3 reads CSAAAVEQYF. CDR3 bases: TGCAGTGCCGCGGCAGTAGAGCAGTACTTC.

The chain employs TRBV30 and TRBJ1-5, with no clear D. Germline assignment: CDR1 GTSNPN and CDR2 SVGIG (reference sequence). The CDR3 is made up of 16 amino acids. Trimming left V 0 bases short and J 5 bases short, with 17 bases between. CDR3 nucleotides: TGTGCCTGGAGTGTACCCGGGGTGGTGGTGGATCAGCCCCAGCATTTT. Its protein product is CAWSVPGVVVDQPQHF.

This clone is deemed medium-sized (0.01 to 0.1%). The J gene is TRBJ2-1, the V gene TRBV5-1; D unresolved. Trimming took 4 bases from V and 4 from J, leaving 15 bases between them. This CDR3 has 15 residues. Germline loops: CDR1 SGHRS, CDR2 YFSETQ. The CDR3 protein is CASSRVESSYNEQFF. CDR3 in DNA: TGCGCCAGCAGCCGAGTAGAATCCTCTTACAATGAGCAGTTCTTC.

The rearrangement uses TRBV27 and TRBJ1-6; 7 bases line up with TRBD1. Germline V gene sequence: CDR1 MNHEY, CDR2 SMNVEV (reference sequence). V was clipped by 5 bases and J by 5 bases; unmatched bases: 6. The CDR3 runs 15 residues. The CDR3 region is CASSPGTAHNSPLHF. The CDR3 DNA reads TGTGCCAGCAGTCCCGGGACAGCTCATAATTCACCCCTCCACTTT.

This rearrangement joins TRBV30 to TRBJ1-5; a possible D gene is TRBD1 (6 bases). Between the trimmed V and J ends, which lost 2 bases and 4 bases, there was a span of 15 bases. The CDR3 has 15 residues. Germline values: CDR1 GTSNPN, CDR2 SVGIG (reference sequence). The DNA for the CDR3 is TGTGCCTGGAGTACCGGGACATTTATAAATCAGCCCCAGCATTTT. This codes for CAWSTGTFINQPQHF.

This clone was observed once. The rearrangement joins TRBV28 to TRBJ2-3; 7 positions match TRBD1. This CDR3 region has 15 residues. The V segment lost 5 bases and the J segment 1 base; nucleotides outside the gene matches: 6. Looked up from germline, CDR1 is MDHEN and CDR2 is SYDVKM. The DNA for the CDR3 is TGTGCCAGCAGTCCAGACAGGGCAGGCACAGATACGCAGTATTTT. It encodes CASSPDRAGTDTQYF.

This clone was counted between two and nine times. The chain is built from TRBV6-5 and TRBJ1-2; a possible D gene is TRBD1 (6 bases). V lost 6 bases and J lost 8, with 16 bases in between. Germline V gene sequence: CDR1 MNHEY, CDR2 SVGAGI. The CDR3 consists of 13 residues. The CDR3 here is CASSRSTGYGYTF. The CDR3 region has the DNA TGTGCCAGCAGCAGAAGTACAGGGTACGGCTACACCTTC.

This clone has just a few counts. The chain combines TRBV5-1 with TRBJ2-7, with TRBD2 as a possible D gene (6 bases). The CDR3 spans 14 residues. V was cut by 0 bases and J by 1 base, with 8 bases left in between. The germline CDR1 and CDR2 sequences are SGHRS and YFSETQ. The CDR3, as DNA: TGCGCCAGCAGCTTGGGCGGGAATTCCTACGAGCAGTACTTC. Translating gives CASSLGGNSYEQYF.

This clone was seen repeatedly, ten times or more. CDR3 nucleotide sequence: TGTGCCAGCAGCTACCGGGACAGGGGCACCTACGAGCAGTACTTC. Its protein is CASSYRDRGTYEQYF. The chain employs TRBV7-9 and TRBJ2-7; TRBD1 matches at 10 bases. The CDR3 is made up of 15 amino acids. Germline V CDR1 and CDR2: SEHNR, FQNEAQ (reference sequence). Losses at the gene ends were 4 bases for V and 2 bases for J; bases not matched to a gene: 5.

This clone turned up a few times. The chain is built from TRBV2 and TRBJ1-5; D gene uncertain. The ends were cut back, 7 bases at V and 1 base at J, with 17 bases in the middle. Looked up from germline, CDR1 is SNHLY and CDR2 is FYNNEI. There are 16 residues in the CDR3. CDR3: CASTEEPGRSNQPQHF. CDR3 DNA sequence: TGTGCCAGCACGGAGGAACCTGGCCGCAGCAATCAGCCCCAGCATTTT.

This chain uses TRBV18 with TRBJ2-1, with D possibly TRBD2 on 5 matching bases. CDR3 length: 15 residues. CDR1 and CDR2 from the germline V gene are KGHSH and LQKENI. Trimming cost V 2 bases and J 9 bases, with 17 bases left between them. The CDR3 region has the DNA TGTGCCAGCTCACCAATTGGTCTACGGGATCTTGAGCAGTTCTTC. It is translated as CASSPIGLRDLEQFF.

The chain joins TRBV18 to TRBJ2-7; 11 nucleotides line up with TRBD2. The germline gives CDR1 KGHSH, CDR2 LQKENI. The length of the CDR3 is 15 residues. With V trimmed by 4 bases and J by 3 bases, 5 bases remained unmatched. The CDR3 DNA reads as TGTGCCAGCTCACAAAAACTAGCGGGAGTCTACGAGCAGTACTTC. The encoded protein is CASSQKLAGVYEQYF.

The chain joins TRBV27 to TRBJ1-4, with D possibly TRBD1 on 5 matching bases. Germline V gene data show CDR1 as MNHEY and CDR2 as SMNVEV (reference sequence). CDR3 length: 13 amino acids. V was trimmed by 5 bases and J by 8 bases, leaving 12 bases between them. The CDR3 DNA follows: TGTGCCAGCAGTATGTCACGGGGGGAAAAACTGTTTTTT. Its translation is CASSMSRGEKLFF.

This chain joins TRBV9 and TRBJ1-4; D possibly corresponds to TRBD1 (5 bases). The ends were cut back, 4 bases at V and 4 bases at J, with 14 bases in the middle. This CDR3 has 15 amino acids. Germline V gene sequence: CDR1 SGDLS, CDR2 YYNGEE. The CDR3 coding sequence is TGTGCCAGCAGCTCAAACCAGGGCTATAATGAAAAACTGTTTTTT. This gives the protein CASSSNQGYNEKLFF.